What follows are 21 T cell receptor beta chains derived from one specimen sequenced in a study of post-analysis software for immune sequencing data. These TCRs are of unknown antigen specificity. Study conclusions and caveats: Comparison of patients with controls showed five TRBV segments more frequent in patients, TRBV5-6, TRBV5-1 and TRBV20-1 among them.

Unique molecular identifiers featured in each of the TCR beta cDNA libraries. TCRdb reanalysed the PCR reads using MiXCR and keeps one entry per CDR3 protein. In the table there are 450,000 to 700,000 distinct CDR3 sequences, about 40% of which are singletons. Sequencing was carried out using blood. The source of these receptors is a girl aged 10 to 17 with multiple sclerosis.

The J gene is TRBJ2-3, the V gene TRBV4-1; TRBD1 matches 8 bases. The CDR3 runs to 14 residues. The V gene end was trimmed by 0 bases and the J gene end by 7 bases; junction bases not matched to a gene: 3. Germline V gene sequence: CDR1 MGHRA, CDR2 YSYEKL. The CDR3 DNA follows: TGCGCCAGCAGCCAAGACAGGGGGCGAAATACGCAGTATTTT. Translating it yields CASSQDRGRNTQYF.

This clonotype appeared a single time. The chain employs TRBV5-6 and TRBJ2-5; the D call may be TRBD1 or TRBD2 (5 bases each). The J call is in doubt because the DNA end fits TRBJ2-7 better. This CDR3 region has 12 residues. CDR1 is SGHDT and CDR2 is YYEEEE in the germline V gene. The chain's CDR3 is CASSQGTDEQYF. CDR3 nucleotide sequence: TGTGCCAGCAGCCAAGGGACCGACGAGCAGTACTTC.

The table lists this clonotype with a count of one. The rearrangement links TRBV7-9 to TRBJ1-1; no clear D gene. V was shortened by 5 bases and J by 2 bases, with 12 bases between the two germline ends. CDR1 SEHNR and CDR2 FQNEAQ come from the germline V gene (reference sequence). CDR3 length: 14 residues. The CDR3 DNA follows: TGTGCCAGCAGCCGAAAGGTAGATAACACTGAAGCTTTCTTT. Its protein is CASSRKVDNTEAFF.

The chain couples TRBV12-3 or TRBV12-4 to TRBJ2-7; D not resolved. The CDR3 sequence is 15 residues long. V was trimmed by 4 bases and J by 0 bases, leaving 13 bases between them. The CDR3 protein is CASSSRPPVSYEQYF. DNA of the CDR3: TGTGCCAGCAGTTCTAGGCCTCCTGTCTCCTACGAGCAGTACTTC.

The chain joins TRBV10-1 to TRBJ2-7, with TRBD2 matching over 11 bases. V trimming: 3 bases; J trimming: 0 bases; junction bases outside the gene matches: 13. The CDR3 covers 19 residues. Germline CDR1 is WNHNN and CDR2 is SYGVQD (reference sequence). CDR3 sequence: CASSESGASGRTSSYEQYF. The CDR3 region has the DNA TGCGCCAGCAGTGAATCCGGGGCTAGCGGGAGGACGAGCTCCTACGAGCAGTACTTC.

V gene TRBV20-1 combines with J gene TRBJ2-7; 7 nucleotides line up with TRBD1. After removal of 1 base from V and 5 bases from J, the junction contained 8 bases not matched to a gene. The CDR3 totals 14 residues. Germline V gives CDR1 DFQATT, CDR2 SNEGSKA (reference sequence). The CDR3 loop reads CSARAVGTDHEQYF. For the CDR3, the DNA is TGCAGTGCTAGAGCGGTCGGGACAGACCACGAGCAGTACTTC.

The genes are TRBV5-6 and TRBJ2-3; 8 bases fit TRBD2. Germline-derived CDR1 and CDR2 are SGHDT and YYEEEE. With 0 bases clipped from V and 2 bases from J, the junction kept 5 bases outside the gene matches. The CDR3 sequence is 16 residues long. The CDR3 sequence is CASSLGERGSTDTQYF. The CDR3, as DNA: TGTGCCAGCAGCTTGGGTGAGCGGGGGTCCACAGATACGCAGTATTTT.

This clonotype was counted only a few times. This chain uses TRBV20-1 with TRBJ1-1, with 10 nucleotides matching TRBD1. The germline V gene encodes CDR1 DFQATT and CDR2 SNEGSKA (reference sequence). J lost 6 bases, V lost 3 bases, and 10 bases had no gene match. This CDR3 is 15 amino acids long. The CDR3: CSASRQGANGAEAFF. CDR3 in DNA: TGCAGTGCTAGTAGACAGGGGGCGAATGGCGCTGAAGCTTTCTTT.

Concerning this clonotype itself: A junction boundary mismatches the germline segment, possibly from a read error. The chain uses TRBV6-5 and TRBJ2-3, with D possibly being TRBD1 or TRBD2 (6 bases each). Germline-derived CDR1 and CDR2 are MNHEY and SVGAGI. This CDR3 has 13 amino acids. CDR3 region: CASNGGLTDAQYF. CDR3 DNA: TGTGCCAGCAATGGGGGGCTCACAGATGCGCAGTATTTT.

This clonotype was observed a few times. The junction departs from germline at one end; a sequencing error may be responsible. The chain has TRBV12-3 or TRBV12-4 and TRBJ2-1; tentative D call: TRBD1 (6 bases). This CDR3 contains 15 residues. The CDR3 sequence: CACSQGRSSYNEQFF. The CDR3 nucleotides are TGTGCCTGCAGTCAGGGGAGAAGCTCCTACAATGAGCAGTTCTTC.

V usage is TRBV6-1 and J usage is TRBJ2-7, with 8 bases that match TRBD1. The CDR3 loop spans 17 amino acids. J was trimmed by 1 base and V by 6 bases; bases with no gene match: 14. Germline V gene sequence: CDR1 MNHNS, CDR2 SASEGT. The CDR3 DNA is TGTGCCAGCAGCACCGGGACAGGATCCCTGGGGTCCTACGAGCAGTACTTC. Residues: CASSTGTGSLGSYEQYF.

A few counts support this clonotype. The rearrangement links TRBV12-3 or TRBV12-4 to TRBJ2-7; D possibly corresponds to TRBD1 (5 bases). The CDR3 spans 14 residues. The V and J ends lost 6 bases and 4 bases respectively, with 16 bases between them. CDR3 DNA sequence: TGTGCCAGCAGCCCAGGGATCCGGTCATACGAGCAGTACTTC. Amino acids: CASSPGIRSYEQYF.

This chain links TRBV28 with TRBJ2-1; D not resolved. CDR3 length: 15 amino acids. Trimming shortened V by 5 bases and J by 7 bases, and 18 bases separated the two germline ends. Germline V gives CDR1 MDHEN, CDR2 SYDVKM. The CDR3 nucleotides read TGTGCCAGCAGTCTCACGGCTTTAAGGTCGAATGAGCAGTTCTTC. As protein: CASSLTALRSNEQFF. Full variable domain (outside the CDR3, taken from reference TRBV28 and TRBJ2-1): DVKVTQSSRYLVKRTGEKVFLECVQDMDHENMFWYRQDPGLGLRLIYFSYDVKMKEKGDIPEGYSVSREKKERFSLILESASTNQTSMYLCASSLTALRSNEQFFGPGTRLTVL.

The chain combines TRBV10-1 with TRBJ1-1; D is uncertain. Germline values: CDR1 WNHNN, CDR2 SYGVQD (reference sequence). V dropped 1 base and J dropped 5 bases, with 11 bases sitting between them. The CDR3 contains 14 residues. CDR3 region: CASSELKGRTEAFF. CDR3 DNA sequence: TGCGCCAGCAGTGAGTTAAAGGGAAGAACTGAAGCTTTCTTT.

The CDR3 sequence: CASSLTSGRTETQYF. The CDR3 coding sequence is TGTGCCAGCAGTTTGACTAGCGGGAGAACAGAGACCCAGTACTTC. The chain couples TRBV12-3 or TRBV12-4 to TRBJ2-5; 12 bases match TRBD2. The CDR3 is 15 residues long. J gave up 4 bases and V 3 bases, and 3 bases lay outside the gene matches.

The chain carries TRBV29-1 and TRBJ2-1; 14 nucleotides align to TRBD2. From germline, CDR1 is SQVTM and CDR2 ANQGSEA. This CDR3 spans 16 amino acids. V lost 1 base to trimming and J lost 7 bases; unmatched junction nucleotides: 6. The CDR3 nucleotides read TGCAGCGTTGAAGCCTGGACTAGCGGGAGGTTAAATGAGCAGTTCTTC. Translated, it gives CSVEAWTSGRLNEQFF.

The CDR3 DNA reads TGCAGTGCTAGAGATCCCCGGGGACAGGGGACCTACGAGCAGTACTTC. Its translation is CSARDPRGQGTYEQYF. The gene calls are TRBV20-1 and TRBJ2-5, with 10 bases fitting TRBD1. TRBJ2-7 explains the end of the DNA better; the J call may be wrong. Looked up from germline, CDR1 is DFQATT and CDR2 is SNEGSKA (reference sequence). The CDR3 has 16 amino acids.

The chain is built from TRBV12-3 or TRBV12-4 and TRBJ1-2, with D hard to call. CDR3 length: 10 amino acids. The germline V and J ends were trimmed by 7 bases and 12 bases, with 12 bases remaining between them. The CDR3 sequence: CASTVLYDTF. CDR3 sequence (DNA): TGTGCCAGCACCGTTCTTTATGACACCTTC.

This chain uses TRBV5-1 with TRBJ2-1; TRBD1 agrees at 8 bases. The V gene's germline CDR1 is SGHRS and CDR2 YFSETQ. The CDR3 has 15 residues. V shed 0 bases and J 10 bases; nucleotides not matched to a gene: 9. CDR3 region: CASSLGRTGLDEQFF. In DNA form, the CDR3 reads TGCGCCAGCAGCTTGGGCCGGACAGGGCTGGACGAGCAGTTCTTC. The full variable domain, in which reference TRBV5-1 and TRBJ2-1 provide the parts outside the CDR3, is KAGVTQTPRYLIKTRGQQVTLSCSPISGHRSVSWYQQTPGQGLQFLFEYFSETQRNKGNFPGRFSGRQFSNSRSEMNVSTLELGDSALYLCASSLGRTGLDEQFFGPGTRLTVL.

This rearrangement joins TRBV3-1 to TRBJ2-5, with D hard to call. V shed 1 base and J shed 11 bases, with 11 bases lying between them. The germline CDR1 and CDR2 sequences are LGHDT and YNNKEL (reference sequence). The CDR3 length is 12 residues. The CDR3 loop is CASSQVSHQQYF. In DNA form, the CDR3 reads TGTGCCAGCAGCCAAGTTTCACACCAGCAGTACTTC.

This clonotype was counted a few times. V and J are TRBV5-4 and TRBJ2-5, with 13 bases lining up with TRBD2. The germline V gene has CDR1 SGHNT and CDR2 YYREEE (reference sequence). J gave up 0 bases and V 3 bases, and 2 bases lay outside the gene matches. The CDR3 spans 16 residues. The CDR3 loop reads CASSWGTSGDQETQYF. CDR3 bases: TGTGCCAGCAGCTGGGGGACTAGCGGGGACCAAGAGACCCAGTACTTC. The full variable domain, completed using reference TRBV5-4 and TRBJ2-5, is ETGVTQSPTHLIKTRGQQVTLRCSSQSGHNTVSWYQQALGQGPQFIFQYYREEENGRGNFPPRFSGLQFPNYSSELNVNALELDDSALYLCASSWGTSGDQETQYFGPGTRLLVL.